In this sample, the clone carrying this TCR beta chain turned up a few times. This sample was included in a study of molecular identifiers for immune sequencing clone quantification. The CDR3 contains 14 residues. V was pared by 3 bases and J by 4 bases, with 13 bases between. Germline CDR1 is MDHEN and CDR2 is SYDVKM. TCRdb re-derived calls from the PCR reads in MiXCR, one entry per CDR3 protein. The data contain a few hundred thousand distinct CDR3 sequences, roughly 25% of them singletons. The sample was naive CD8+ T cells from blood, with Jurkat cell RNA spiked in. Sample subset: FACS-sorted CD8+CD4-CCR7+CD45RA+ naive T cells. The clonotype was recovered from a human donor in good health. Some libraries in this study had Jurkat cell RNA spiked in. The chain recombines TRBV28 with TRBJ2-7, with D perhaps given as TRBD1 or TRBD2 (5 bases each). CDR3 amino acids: CASSLGTAGYEQYF. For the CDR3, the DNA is TGTGCCAGCAGTTTGGGGACGGCCGGGTACGAGCAGTACTTC.